One sample yielded the 21 T cell receptor beta chains listed below, sequenced in a study of neurological immune-mediated disorders. TCRdb reprocessed the 5' RACE reads with MiXCR, giving one entry per CDR3 protein. The sample contains tens of thousands of distinct CDR3 sequences, less than 6% of which appear only once. Sample: PBMCs. The origin of the receptors is a woman aged 45-59 years with multiple sclerosis.

In this sample, this clonotype turned up many times. The chain couples TRBV6-5 to TRBJ1-1, with a weak D call TRBD1 (5 bases). Trimming took off 2 bases at V and 9 bases at J, with 7 bases between the two ends. Germline V gene lookup returns CDR1 MNHEY and CDR2 SVGAGI. CDR3 length: 11 residues. CDR3 sequence (DNA): TGTGCCAGCAGTTACGGGGGAAAAGCTTTCTTT. Translating it yields CASSYGGKAFF.

This clonotype was recorded many times. This chain links TRBV5-8 with TRBJ2-1; 10 nucleotides agree with TRBD2. Germline V gives CDR1 SGHTS, CDR2 YDEGEE. The CDR3 runs 16 residues. V lost 4 bases, J lost 7 bases, and 11 bases stayed unmatched. Here the CDR3 DNA reads TGTGCCAGCAGCCCCCAAGCGGGGGGGTTTTGGAATGAGCAGTTCTTC. Encoded protein: CASSPQAGGFWNEQFF.

This clonotype has ten or more counts. As DNA, the CDR3 is TGTGCCAGCAGCTTTGGTCAGACAGATACGCAGTATTTT. Amino acid sequence: CASSFGQTDTQYF. This chain connects TRBV7-2 to TRBJ2-3; D not certain. Germline V gene sequence: CDR1 SGHTA, CDR2 FQGNSA. The CDR3 loop spans 13 amino acids. Trimming took off 3 bases at V and 3 bases at J, with 7 bases between the two ends.

This clonotype showed up many times. The chain uses TRBV6-2 or TRBV6-3 and TRBJ2-5; D may correspond to TRBD1 or TRBD2 (7 bases each). Germline CDR1 is MNHEY and CDR2 is SVGEGT. V lost 8 bases and J lost 5, with 27 bases in between. CDR3 size: 17 residues. The CDR3 is CASSPGRGPILGETQYF. CDR3 nucleotide sequence: TGTGCCAGCTCTCCAGGGAGGGGGCCCATTCTCGGGGAGACCCAGTACTTC.

This clonotype was observed at least ten times. The chain recombines TRBV11-2 with TRBJ1-2; no reliable D call. Per the germline V gene, CDR1 is SGHAT and CDR2 is FQNNGV. V lost 5 bases, J lost 0 bases, and 10 bases lay in between. This CDR3 comprises 14 residues. The CDR3 DNA follows: TGTGCCAGCAGCAGAGGAGATACTAACTATGGCTACACCTTC. Protein: CASSRGDTNYGYTF.

Many counts were recorded for this clonotype. This chain joins TRBV20-1 and TRBJ1-1; 10 bases align to TRBD1. The ends lost 5 bases at V and 4 bases at J; junction bases unmatched: 19. The V gene's germline CDR1 is DFQATT and CDR2 SNEGSKA (reference sequence). The CDR3 loop spans 18 amino acids. CDR3 sequence: CSASRQGALGSDFTEAFF. The CDR3 DNA reads as TGCAGTGCTTCTAGACAGGGGGCTCTCGGTTCTGATTTCACTGAAGCTTTCTTT.

This clonotype was detected ten times or more. The chain employs TRBV2 and TRBJ2-1; no clear D gene. This CDR3 has 12 residues. Trimming stripped 2 bases from V and 5 bases from J, with 4 bases between. CDR1 is SNHLY, CDR2 FYNNEI, per germline. CDR3 bases: TGTGCCAGCAGTGAACAGGACAATGAGCAGTTCTTC. The encoded protein is CASSEQDNEQFF.

The chain recombines TRBV20-1 with TRBJ2-7; TRBD1 might be the D (5 bases). The CDR3 loop spans 11 amino acids. V dropped 5 bases and J dropped 5 bases, with 10 bases sitting between them. Germline values: CDR1 DFQATT, CDR2 SNEGSKA (reference sequence). CDR3 protein: CSAERGHEQYF. The CDR3 nucleotides read TGCAGTGCTGAAAGGGGCCACGAGCAGTACTTC.

This clonotype was seen ten or more times. This rearrangement joins TRBV7-3 to TRBJ2-5, with TRBD1 as a possible D gene (5 bases). This CDR3 has 14 residues. V was clipped by 0 bases and J by 5 bases, with 10 bases between them. Germline V CDR1 and CDR2: SGHTA, FQGTGA. CDR3 sequence: CASSLTGRAETQYF. CDR3 DNA sequence: TGTGCCAGCAGCTTAACGGGCAGGGCTGAGACCCAGTACTTC.

This clonotype was recorded many times. The chain employs TRBV10-3 and TRBJ1-1; D gene unclear. The CDR3 has 16 amino acids. V was pared by 0 bases and J by 4 bases, with 15 bases between. CDR1 and CDR2 from the germline V gene are ENHRY and SYGVKD. In nucleotides, the CDR3 is TGTGCCATCAGTGAGTCGGGTGGGCAGGTTGGCACTGAAGCTTTCTTT. Its protein product is CAISESGGQVGTEAFF.

V is TRBV7-2 and J is TRBJ2-5; TRBD2 is a possible D gene (6 bases). The CDR3 covers 14 residues. The ends were cut back, 5 bases at V and 2 bases at J, with 12 bases in the middle. The germline V gene encodes CDR1 SGHTA and CDR2 FQGNSA. CDR3 protein: CASSPGGAQETQYF. The CDR3 DNA sequence: TGTGCCAGCAGCCCAGGAGGGGCGCAAGAGACCCAGTACTTC.

This clonotype was observed many times. The rearrangement joins TRBV7-2 to TRBJ2-6, with TRBD1 matching over 11 bases. The CDR3 runs to 20 residues. From germline, CDR1 is SGHTA and CDR2 FQGNSA. The junction had 9 bases not matched to a gene; V was cut back by 2 bases and J by 0 bases. CDR3 coding DNA: TGTGCCAGCAGCTTATGGGGTGCCGGGACAGGGGGCTCTGGGGCCAACGTCCTGACTTTC. It is translated as CASSLWGAGTGGSGANVLTF. Using reference TRBV7-2 and TRBJ2-6 for the parts outside the CDR3, the full variable domain is GAGVSQSPSNKVTEKGKDVELRCDPISGHTALYWYRQSLGQGLEFLIYFQGNSAPDKSGLPSDRFSAERTGGSVSTLTIQRTQQEDSAVYLCASSLWGAGTGGSGANVLTFGAGSRLTVL.

This clonotype was detected only a few times. This chain uses TRBV20-1 with TRBJ1-1; the D is unclear. The V gene lost 0 bases and the J gene lost 8 bases, with 13 bases spanning the gap. Germline V gives CDR1 DFQATT, CDR2 SNEGSKA (reference sequence). CDR3 size: 13 residues. Written as DNA, the CDR3 is TGCAGTGCTAGAGATTTAGAGGAATGGGAAGCTTTCTTT. Translation gives CSARDLEEWEAFF.

This clonotype was counted at least ten times. V usage is TRBV20-1 and J usage is TRBJ1-6; D not certain. The V end lost 3 bases, the J end lost 7 bases, and 10 bases lay between the germline ends. This CDR3 contains 13 residues. Germline CDR1 is DFQATT and CDR2 is SNEGSKA (reference sequence). CDR3 coding DNA: TGCAGTGCTAGGTCTCATGCGAATTCACCCCTCCACTTT. Translated: CSARSHANSPLHF.

This clonotype was observed a handful of times. The genes are TRBV6-2 or TRBV6-3 and TRBJ2-1, with 9 nucleotides matching TRBD2. Trimming took 4 bases from V and 3 from J; bases not matched to a gene: 4. This CDR3 is built from 15 residues. Germline-derived CDR1 and CDR2 are MNHEY and SVGEGT. CDR3 sequence: CASSLAGAIYNEQFF. Written as DNA, the CDR3 is TGTGCCAGCAGTTTAGCGGGGGCCATCTACAATGAGCAGTTCTTC.

This clonotype was seen repeatedly, ten times or more. This sequence joins TRBV10-3 and TRBJ2-7; D gene ambiguous. Trimming stripped 1 base from V and 7 bases from J, with 17 bases between. The CDR3 consists of 15 residues. The germline V gene has CDR1 ENHRY and CDR2 SYGVKD. Written as DNA, the CDR3 is TGTGCCATCAGTGAGTTTCAGTCCTTGGGATTGGAGCAGTACTTC. It codes for CAISEFQSLGLEQYF.

This clonotype was seen a few times. The chain combines TRBV4-3 with TRBJ2-2; D uncertain. Trimming left V 0 bases short and J 8 bases short, with 19 bases between. CDR1 and CDR2 (germline): LGHNA, YSLEER. CDR3 size: 17 residues. Here the CDR3 DNA reads TGCGCCAGCAGCCAAGAACTCGTGACGGTGACTTCGGGGGAGCTGTTTTTT. Translating it yields CASSQELVTVTSGELFF.

This clonotype occurred many times. The chain has TRBV7-2 and TRBJ1-1; tentatively, D is TRBD1 (6 bases). This CDR3 is built from 14 residues. Trimming took 5 bases from V and 5 from J, leaving 15 bases between them. Germline lookup yields CDR1 SGHTA and CDR2 FQGNSA. The CDR3 bases are TGTGCCAGCAGCCAAGTGGGGGGCCTAACTGAAGCTTTCTTT. It is translated as CASSQVGGLTEAFF.

As for this clonotype: This may come from a read error, since a much larger clone is one base off. The chain combines TRBV29-1 with TRBJ1-1; D remains ambiguous. Trimming stripped 3 bases from V and 11 bases from J, with 16 bases between. The germline V gene has CDR1 SQVTM and CDR2 ANQGSEA. The CDR3 runs to 12 residues. CDR3 sequence (DNA): TGCAGCGTTGATCGGAATGATTTGACGGCTTTCTTT. Residues: CSVDRNDLTAFF.

This clonotype came up many times. This chain connects TRBV10-3 to TRBJ2-2; D remains unclear. Germline CDR1 ENHRY, CDR2 SYGVKD. CDR3 length equals 12 residues. V was clipped by 4 bases and J by 7 bases, with 7 bases between them. CDR3 sequence: CAISVSGGELFF. CDR3 in DNA: TGTGCCATCAGTGTTTCGGGCGGGGAGCTGTTTTTT.

This clonotype was detected ten times or more. This chain joins TRBV6-2 or TRBV6-3 and TRBJ2-1; TRBD1 might be the D (6 bases). Germline CDR1 is MNHEY and CDR2 is SVGEGT. V was pared by 6 bases and J by 6 bases, with 21 bases between. The CDR3 sequence is 16 residues long. In DNA form, the CDR3 reads TGTGCCAGCAGCCTGATTGGGACACCCGTATCCAATGAGCAGTTCTTC. Translating gives CASSLIGTPVSNEQFF.